One and the same sample provided the 7 T cell receptor beta chains below, sequenced in a study of blood T cell repertoires in COVID-19. This table comes from immunoSEQ multiplex PCR, and its TCRdb copy is limited to in-frame clones, with some not included. The table has around 45,000 clones, nearly 85% seen once. The sequenced sample consisted of peripheral blood. These TCRs come from a man at least 80 years old in a cohort sampled during active COVID-19.

V usage is TRBV7-2 and J usage is TRBJ1-1; a possible D gene is TRBD1 (6 bases). CDR3 size: 12 residues. CDR1 and CDR2 (germline): SGHTA, FQGNSA. Trimming stripped 3 bases from V and 8 bases from J, with 10 bases between. The CDR3 DNA sequence: TGTGCCAGCAGCTTTCGAGACAGGGAAGCTTTCTTT. Its protein product is CASSFRDREAFF. The whole variable domain, filled in from reference TRBV7-2 and TRBJ1-1, reads GAGVSQSPSNKVTEKGKDVELRCDPISGHTALYWYRQSLGQGLEFLIYFQGNSAPDKSGLPSDRFSAERTGGSVSTLTIQRTQQEDSAVYLCASSFRDREAFFGQGTRLTVV.

V and J are TRBV5-8 and TRBJ2-3; 7 bases line up with TRBD2. This CDR3 contains 14 residues. The trim removed 2 bases at V and 5 bases at J, leaving 5 bases unmatched. CDR1 and CDR2 (germline): SGHTS, YDEGEE. DNA of the CDR3: TGTGCCAGCAGCTTAGGGAGCGGGGTAGATACGCAGTATTTT. Translated, it gives CASSLGSGVDTQYF.

This chain joins TRBV7-8 and TRBJ2-2; TRBD2 might be the D (6 bases). V lost 6 bases and J 0 bases, leaving 17 bases between the germline ends. Germline assignment: CDR1 SGHVS and CDR2 FQNEAQ. This CDR3 has 17 residues. CDR3: CASSQIRGTANTGELFF. The CDR3, as DNA: TGTGCCAGCAGTCAGATTCGGGGGACCGCGAACACCGGGGAGCTGTTTTTT. Drawing the rest from reference TRBV7-8 and TRBJ2-2, the complete variable domain is GAGVSQSPRYKVAKRGQDVALRCDPISGHVSLFWYQQALGQGPEFLTYFQNEAQLDKSGLPSDRFFAERPEGSVSTLKIQRTQQEDSAVYLCASSQIRGTANTGELFFGEGSRLTVL.

Here the CDR3 reads CAWSSNNAGQPQHF. For the CDR3, the DNA is TGTGCCTGGAGTTCGAACAACGCGGGCCAGCCCCAGCATTTT. The chain joins TRBV30 to TRBJ1-5; unclear D gene. The V end lost 2 bases, the J end lost 7 bases, and 15 bases lay between the germline ends. The CDR3 extends over 14 amino acids. Looked up from germline, CDR1 is GTSNPN and CDR2 is SVGIG (reference sequence).

This chain connects TRBV4-2 to TRBJ1-1; TRBD1 agrees at 8 bases. The CDR3 spans 15 residues. V lost 7 bases, J lost 5 bases, and 12 bases stayed unmatched. The V gene's germline CDR1 is LGHNA and CDR2 YNFKEQ. As DNA, the CDR3 is TGTGCCAGCACCCCCGCTCTGGACAGGGATACTGAAGCTTTCTTT. Translation gives CASTPALDRDTEAFF.

This clone was observed a few times. The chain uses TRBV9 and TRBJ2-3; D might be TRBD2 (5 bases). V shed 0 bases and J shed 4 bases, with 9 bases lying between them. Germline CDR1 and CDR2: SGDLS and YYNGEE. The CDR3 spans 14 residues. CDR3 in DNA: TGTGCCAGCAGCGTAGGTGGGAGCGCAGATACGCAGTATTTT. Its protein product is CASSVGGSADTQYF. The full variable domain, rest sourced from reference TRBV9 and TRBJ2-3, is DSGVTQTPKHLITATGQRVTLRCSPRSGDLSVYWYQQSLDQGLQFLIQYYNGEERAKGNILERFSAQQFPDLHSELNLSSLELGDSALYFCASSVGGSADTQYFGPGTRLTVL.

The chain links TRBV5-1 to TRBJ2-7, with 9 bases identical to TRBD1. After removal of 4 bases from V and 5 bases from J, the junction contained 7 bases not matched to a gene. The CDR3 consists of 14 residues. The germline V gene has CDR1 SGHRS and CDR2 YFSETQ. CDR3 sequence: CASSRGQGFNEQYF. The CDR3 DNA reads as TGCGCCAGCAGCAGGGGACAGGGATTCAACGAGCAGTACTTC.